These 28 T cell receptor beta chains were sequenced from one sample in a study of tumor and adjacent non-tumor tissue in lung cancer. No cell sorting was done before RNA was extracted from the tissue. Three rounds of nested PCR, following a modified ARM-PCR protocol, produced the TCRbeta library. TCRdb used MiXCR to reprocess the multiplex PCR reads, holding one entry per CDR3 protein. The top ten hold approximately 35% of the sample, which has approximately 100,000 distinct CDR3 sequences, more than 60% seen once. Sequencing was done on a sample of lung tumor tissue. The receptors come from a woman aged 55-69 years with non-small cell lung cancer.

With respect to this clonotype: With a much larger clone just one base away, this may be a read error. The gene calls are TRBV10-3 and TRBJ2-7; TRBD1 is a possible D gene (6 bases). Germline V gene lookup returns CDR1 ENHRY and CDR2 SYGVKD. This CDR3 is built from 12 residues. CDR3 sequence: CTSKGVAYEQYF. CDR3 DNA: TGTACCTCAAAGGGGGTTGCCTACGAGCAGTACTTC.

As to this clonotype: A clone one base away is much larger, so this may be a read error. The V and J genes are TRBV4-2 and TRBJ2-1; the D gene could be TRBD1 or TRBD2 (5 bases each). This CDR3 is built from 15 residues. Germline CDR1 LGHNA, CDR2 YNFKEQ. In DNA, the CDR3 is TGTGCCGGCAGCCCCGAGGGGTTCTCCTACAATGAGCAGTTCTTC. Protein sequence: CAGSPEGFSYNEQFF.

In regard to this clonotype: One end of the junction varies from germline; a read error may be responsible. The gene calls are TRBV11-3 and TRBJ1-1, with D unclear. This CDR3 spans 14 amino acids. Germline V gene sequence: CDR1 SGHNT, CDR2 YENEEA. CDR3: CASKLKASNTEAFF. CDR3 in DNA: TGTGCCAGCAAGCTGAAGGCCTCGAATACTGAAGCCTTCTTT.

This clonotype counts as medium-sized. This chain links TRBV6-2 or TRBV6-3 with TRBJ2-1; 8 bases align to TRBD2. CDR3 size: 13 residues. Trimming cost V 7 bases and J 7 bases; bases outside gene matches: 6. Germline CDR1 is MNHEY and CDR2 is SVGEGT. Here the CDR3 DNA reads TGTGCCAGCATCGATAGCGGGAAGAATGAGCAGTTCTTC. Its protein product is CASIDSGKNEQFF.

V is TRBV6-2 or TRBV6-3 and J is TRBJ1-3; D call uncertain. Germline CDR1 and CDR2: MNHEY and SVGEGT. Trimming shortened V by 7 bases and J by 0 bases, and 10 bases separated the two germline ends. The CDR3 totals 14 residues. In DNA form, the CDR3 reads TGTGCCAGCACTTTCTCGGGCTCTGGAAACACCATATATTTT. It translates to CASTFSGSGNTIYF.

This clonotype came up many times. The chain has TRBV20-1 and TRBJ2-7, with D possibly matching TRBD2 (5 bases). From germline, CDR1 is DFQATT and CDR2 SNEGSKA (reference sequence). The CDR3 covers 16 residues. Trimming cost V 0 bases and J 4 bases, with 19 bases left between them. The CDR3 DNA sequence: TGCAGTGCTAGAGATTCTTTGCGGAGGAGGAGGTACGAGCAGTACTTC. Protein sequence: CSARDSLRRRRYEQYF.

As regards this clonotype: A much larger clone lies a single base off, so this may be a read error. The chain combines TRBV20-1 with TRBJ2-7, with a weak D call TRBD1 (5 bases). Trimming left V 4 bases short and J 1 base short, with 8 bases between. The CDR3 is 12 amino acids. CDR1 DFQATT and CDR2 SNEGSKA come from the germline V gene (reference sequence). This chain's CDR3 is CSAKQVSYEQYF. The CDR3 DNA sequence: TGCAGTGCTAAACAGGTGTCCTACGAGCAGTACTTC.

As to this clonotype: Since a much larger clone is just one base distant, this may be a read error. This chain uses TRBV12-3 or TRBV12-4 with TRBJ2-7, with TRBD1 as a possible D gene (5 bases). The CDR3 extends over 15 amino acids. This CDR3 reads CACSYSTQGSREQYF. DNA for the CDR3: TGTGCCTGCAGTTATTCGACCCAGGGATCACGCGAGCAGTACTTC.

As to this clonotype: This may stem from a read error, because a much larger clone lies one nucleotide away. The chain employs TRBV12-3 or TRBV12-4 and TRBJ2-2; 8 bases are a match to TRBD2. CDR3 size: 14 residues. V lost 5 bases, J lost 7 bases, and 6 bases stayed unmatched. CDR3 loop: CASSTGGRIGELFF. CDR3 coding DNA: TGTGCCAGCAGTACGGGGGGGCGCATCGGGGAGCTGTTTTTT.

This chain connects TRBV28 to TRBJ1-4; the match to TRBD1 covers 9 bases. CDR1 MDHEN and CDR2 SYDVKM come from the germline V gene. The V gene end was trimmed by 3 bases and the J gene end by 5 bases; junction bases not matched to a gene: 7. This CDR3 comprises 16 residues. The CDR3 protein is CASSFARGTGNEKLFF. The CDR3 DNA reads TGTGCCAGCAGTTTTGCCAGGGGGACAGGGAATGAAAAACTGTTTTTT.

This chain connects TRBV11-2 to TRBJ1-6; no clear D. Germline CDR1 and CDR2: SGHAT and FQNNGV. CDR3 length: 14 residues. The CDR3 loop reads CTSSLEASNSPLHF. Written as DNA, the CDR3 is TGTACAAGTAGCTTAGAAGCAAGTAATTCACCCCTCCACTTT.

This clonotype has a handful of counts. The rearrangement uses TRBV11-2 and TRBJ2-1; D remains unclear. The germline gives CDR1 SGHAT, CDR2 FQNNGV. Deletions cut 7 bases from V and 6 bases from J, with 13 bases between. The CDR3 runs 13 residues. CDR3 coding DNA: TGTGCCAGCAACGGGCGGATTTGCAATGAGCAGTTCTTC. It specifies CASNGRICNEQFF.

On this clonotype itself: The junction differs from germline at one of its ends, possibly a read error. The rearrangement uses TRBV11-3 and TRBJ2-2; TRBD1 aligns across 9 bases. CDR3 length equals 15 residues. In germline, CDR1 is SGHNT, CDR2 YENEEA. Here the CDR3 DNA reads TGTGCCAGCAGCTTCGGGACAGGGAAGGCCGTGGAGGTGTTTTTT. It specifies CASSFGTGKAVEVFF.

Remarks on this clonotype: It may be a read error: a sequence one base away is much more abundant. The CDR3 region has the DNA TGCTGTGCCGGCTCCGGGACTTTGGACATAGATACGCAGTATTTT. This codes for CCAGSGTLDIDTQYF. This rearrangement joins TRBV20-1 to TRBJ2-3, with a weak D call TRBD2 (6 bases). The CDR3 extends over 15 amino acids. Germline V lookup: CDR1 DFQATT, CDR2 SNEGSKA (reference sequence).

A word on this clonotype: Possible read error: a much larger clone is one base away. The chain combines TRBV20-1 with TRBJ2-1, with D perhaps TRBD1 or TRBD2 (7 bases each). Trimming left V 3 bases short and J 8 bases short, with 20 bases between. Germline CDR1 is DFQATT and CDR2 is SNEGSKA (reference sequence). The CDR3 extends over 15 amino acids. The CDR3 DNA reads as TGCAGTGCTAGTCGTCAGGGGGGGCTTAACCATGAGCAGTTCTTC. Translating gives CSASRQGGLNHEQFF.

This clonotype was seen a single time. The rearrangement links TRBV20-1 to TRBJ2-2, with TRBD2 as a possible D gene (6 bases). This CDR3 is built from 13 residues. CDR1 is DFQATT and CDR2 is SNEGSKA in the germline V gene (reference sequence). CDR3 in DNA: TGCGGCGGAGGGGTGGGGGACACCGGGGAGCTGTTTTTT. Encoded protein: CGGGVGDTGELFF.

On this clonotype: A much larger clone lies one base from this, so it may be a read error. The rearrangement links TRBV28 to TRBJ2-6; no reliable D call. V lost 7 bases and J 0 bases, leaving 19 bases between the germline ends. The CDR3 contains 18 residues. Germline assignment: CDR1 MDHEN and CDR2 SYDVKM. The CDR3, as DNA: TGTGCCAGCACCAGAGTGGGATCTTCCTTCTCTGGGGCCAACGTCCTGACTTTC. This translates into CASTRVGSSFSGANVLTF.

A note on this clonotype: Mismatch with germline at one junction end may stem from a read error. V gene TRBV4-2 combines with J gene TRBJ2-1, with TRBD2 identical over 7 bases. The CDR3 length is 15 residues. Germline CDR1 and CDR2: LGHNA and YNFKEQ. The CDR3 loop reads CACSLGGSSYNEQFF. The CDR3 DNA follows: TGTGCCTGCAGCCTGGGGGGGAGCTCCTACAATGAGCAGTTTTTC.

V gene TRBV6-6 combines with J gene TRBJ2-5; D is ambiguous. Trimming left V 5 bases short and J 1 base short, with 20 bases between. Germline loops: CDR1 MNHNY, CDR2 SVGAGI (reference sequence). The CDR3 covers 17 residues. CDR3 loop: CASSAVAIDGPQETQYF. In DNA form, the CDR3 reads TGTGCCAGCAGTGCAGTGGCCATTGATGGCCCCCAAGAGACCCAGTACTTC.

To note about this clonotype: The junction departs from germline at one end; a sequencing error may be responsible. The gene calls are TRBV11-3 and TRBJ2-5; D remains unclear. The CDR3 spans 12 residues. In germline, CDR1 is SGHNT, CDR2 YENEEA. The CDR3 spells CASIMGKETHYF. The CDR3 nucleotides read TGTGCCAGCATCATGGGTAAAGAGACCCACTACTTC.

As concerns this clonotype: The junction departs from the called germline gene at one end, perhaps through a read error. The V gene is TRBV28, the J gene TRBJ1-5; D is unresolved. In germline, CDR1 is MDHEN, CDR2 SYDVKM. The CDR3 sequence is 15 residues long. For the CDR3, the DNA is TGTGCCAGCAGTTTAAGCGGGAACCTCACGCAGCGCCAGCATTTT. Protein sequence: CASSLSGNLTQRQHF.

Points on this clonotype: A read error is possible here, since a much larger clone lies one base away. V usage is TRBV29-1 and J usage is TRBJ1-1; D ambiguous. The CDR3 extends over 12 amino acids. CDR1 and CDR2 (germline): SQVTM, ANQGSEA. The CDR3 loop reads CRVVGANTEAFF. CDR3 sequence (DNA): TGCAGGGTTGTGGGCGCGAACACTGAAGCTTTCTTT. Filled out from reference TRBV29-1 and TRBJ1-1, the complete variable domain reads SAVISQKPSRDICQRGTSLTIQCQVDSQVTMMFWYRQQPGQSLTLIATANQGSEATYESGFVIDKFPISRPNLTFSTLTVSNMSPEDSSIYLCRVVGANTEAFFGQGTRLTVV.

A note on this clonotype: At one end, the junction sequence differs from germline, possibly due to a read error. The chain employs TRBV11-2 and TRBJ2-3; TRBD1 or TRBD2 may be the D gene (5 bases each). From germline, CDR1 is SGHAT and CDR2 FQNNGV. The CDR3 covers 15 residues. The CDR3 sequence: CDSSATGTDTDAQYF. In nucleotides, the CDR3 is TGTGACAGCAGCGCCACCGGGACGGACACAGATGCGCAGTATTTT. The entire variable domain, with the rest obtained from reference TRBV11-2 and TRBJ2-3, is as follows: EAGVAQSPRYKIIEKRQSVAFWCNPISGHATLYWYQQILGQGPKLLIQFQNNGVVDDSQLPKDRFSAERLKGVDSTLKIQPAKLEDSAVYLCDSSATGTDTDAQYFGPGTRLTVL.

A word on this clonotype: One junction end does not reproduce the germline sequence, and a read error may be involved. CDR3 bases: TGTGCCAGCAGTCAAGGGGCGGGGTACGAGCAGTACTTC. The encoded protein is CASSQGAGYEQYF. This chain joins TRBV4-3 and TRBJ2-7; TRBD2 might be the D (6 bases). The CDR3 is made up of 13 amino acids. The germline gives CDR1 LGHNA, CDR2 YSLEER.

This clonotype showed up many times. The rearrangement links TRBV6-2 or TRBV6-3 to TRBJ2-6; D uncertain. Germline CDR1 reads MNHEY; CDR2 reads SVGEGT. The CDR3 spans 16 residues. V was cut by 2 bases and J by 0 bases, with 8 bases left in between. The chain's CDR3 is CASSYPHFSGANVLTF. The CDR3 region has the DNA TGTGCCAGCAGTTACCCGCACTTCTCTGGGGCCAACGTCCTGACTTTC.

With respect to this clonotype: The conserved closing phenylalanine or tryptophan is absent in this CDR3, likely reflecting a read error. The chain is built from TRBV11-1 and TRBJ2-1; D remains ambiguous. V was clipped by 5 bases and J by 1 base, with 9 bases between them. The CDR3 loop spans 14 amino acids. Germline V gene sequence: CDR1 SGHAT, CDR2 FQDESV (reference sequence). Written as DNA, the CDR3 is TGTGCCAGCAGCCGCGCAAGTTCCTACAATGAGCAGTTCTAC. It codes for CASSRASSYNEQFY.

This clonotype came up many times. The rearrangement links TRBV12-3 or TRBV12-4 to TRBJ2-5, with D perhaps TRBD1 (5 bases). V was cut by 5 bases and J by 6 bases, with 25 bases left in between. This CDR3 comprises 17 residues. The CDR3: CASSLRLEKGMSKTQYF. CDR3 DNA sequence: TGTGCCAGCAGTCTTCGCCTCGAAAAGGGGATGTCGAAGACCCAGTACTTC.

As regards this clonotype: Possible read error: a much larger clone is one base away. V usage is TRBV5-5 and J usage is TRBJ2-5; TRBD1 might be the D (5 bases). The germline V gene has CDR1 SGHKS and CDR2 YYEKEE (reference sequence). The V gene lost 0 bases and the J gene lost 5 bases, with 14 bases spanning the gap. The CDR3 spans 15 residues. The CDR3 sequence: CASSLDRRHRETQYF. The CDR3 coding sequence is TGTGCCAGCAGCTTGGACAGGCGTCATAGGGAGACCCAGTACTTC.